The 25 T cell receptor beta chains below all came from one sample that was sequenced in a study of blood T cell repertoires in COVID-19. Sequencing used immunoSEQ multiplex PCR; TCRdb keeps in-frame clones, though not all of them. The table records over 300,000 clones, roughly 88% of them present only once. The sample consisted of PBMCs or T cells enriched from blood (not recorded which). The receptor source for this set is a woman younger than 45 with acute COVID-19.

The chain joins TRBV5-1 to TRBJ2-1; 8 bases match TRBD2. The V gene end was trimmed by 1 base and the J gene end by 2 bases; junction bases not matched to a gene: 8. Germline V gene sequence: CDR1 SGHRS, CDR2 YFSETQ. The CDR3 sequence is 17 residues long. CDR3 protein: CASSLSSAGGAYNEQFF. In nucleotides, the CDR3 is TGCGCCAGCAGCTTGTCTTCGGCCGGGGGGGCCTACAATGAGCAGTTCTTC.

The V and J genes are TRBV30 and TRBJ1-5; D gene unclear. Deletions cut 0 bases from V and 7 bases from J, with 10 bases between. The CDR3 consists of 13 residues. Germline V CDR1 and CDR2: GTSNPN, SVGIG (reference sequence). Here the CDR3 DNA reads TGTGCCTGGAGTGTTAGACGGGAACAGCCCCAGCATTTT. Its protein is CAWSVRREQPQHF.

This CDR3 is CASSVTSGGDEQFF. The CDR3 region has the DNA TGTGCCAGCAGCGTCACTAGCGGGGGCGATGAGCAGTTCTTC. This chain connects TRBV9 to TRBJ2-1; TRBD2 agrees at 11 bases. This CDR3 has 14 amino acids. Germline V gene data show CDR1 as SGDLS and CDR2 as YYNGEE. The V segment lost 2 bases and the J segment 8 bases; nucleotides outside the gene matches: 3.

The genes are TRBV29-1 and TRBJ1-1, with D unclear. Germline assignment: CDR1 SQVTM and CDR2 ANQGSEA. Trimming stripped 4 bases from V and 4 bases from J, with 13 bases between. This CDR3 has 13 amino acids. CDR3 coding DNA: TGCAGCGTTGCATTGGAAGGCGGCACTGAAGCTTTCTTT. Encoded protein: CSVALEGGTEAFF.

V gene TRBV7-9 combines with J gene TRBJ2-7; weak D call: TRBD1 (6 bases). The CDR3 totals 15 residues. Trimming shortened V by 5 bases and J by 3 bases, and 17 bases separated the two germline ends. Germline loops: CDR1 SEHNR, CDR2 FQNEAQ (reference sequence). In DNA form, the CDR3 reads TGTGCCAGCAGCCTCTACAGGGATTCTCGCTACGAGCAGTACTTC. Translating gives CASSLYRDSRYEQYF. Based on the CDR3 plus reference TRBV7-9 and TRBJ2-7, the full variable domain is DTGVSQNPRHKITKRGQNVTFRCDPISEHNRLYWYRQTLGQGPEFLTYFQNEAQLEKSRLLSDRFSAERPKGSFSTLEIQRTEQGDSAMYLCASSLYRDSRYEQYFGPGTRLTVT.

The table lists this clone with a few counts. CDR3: CASSLTWGDNEQFF. As DNA, the CDR3 is TGTGCCAGCAGCTTAACTTGGGGGGACAATGAGCAGTTCTTC. The chain couples TRBV7-3 to TRBJ2-1, with D possibly matching TRBD2 (6 bases). Trimming took 0 bases from V and 5 from J, leaving 8 bases between them. The CDR3 is made up of 14 amino acids. Germline V lookup: CDR1 SGHTA, CDR2 FQGTGA. The full variable domain, completed using reference TRBV7-3 and TRBJ2-1, is GAGVSQTPSNKVTEKGKYVELRCDPISGHTALYWYRQSLGQGPEFLIYFQGTGAADDSGLPNDRFFAVRPEGSVSTLKIQRTERGDSAVYLCASSLTWGDNEQFFGPGTRLTVL.

V is TRBV6-5 and J is TRBJ2-7; D is possibly TRBD1 (9 bases). There are 15 residues in the CDR3. V was clipped by 6 bases and J by 1 base, with 16 bases between them. From germline, CDR1 is MNHEY and CDR2 SVGAGI. CDR3 sequence: CASSDRGTRSYEQYF. DNA of the CDR3: TGTGCCAGCAGCGACAGGGGGACTAGGTCCTACGAGCAGTACTTC.

V is TRBV2 and J is TRBJ2-7; 9 nucleotides line up with TRBD1. From germline, CDR1 is SNHLY and CDR2 FYNNEI. Trimming removed 7 bases from V and 3 bases from J; junction bases left unmatched: 7. This CDR3 spans 14 amino acids. The CDR3 protein is CASKFGQGIYEQYF. The CDR3 DNA reads TGTGCCAGCAAATTCGGACAGGGGATCTACGAGCAGTACTTC.

The J gene is TRBJ1-2, the V gene TRBV18, with D maybe TRBD1 (6 bases). The germline V and J ends were trimmed by 3 bases and 3 bases, with 11 bases remaining between them. The CDR3 is 14 amino acids. CDR1 is KGHSH, CDR2 LQKENI, per germline. The CDR3 coding sequence is TGTGCCAGCTCACCGGGGGCGCGAGACTATGGCTACACCTTC. Amino acids: CASSPGARDYGYTF.

This clone was recorded a few times. This chain links TRBV2 with TRBJ2-1, with TRBD1 matching over 8 bases. CDR1 and CDR2 (germline): SNHLY, FYNNEI. The CDR3 contains 13 residues. V lost 6 bases, J lost 6 bases, and 4 bases stayed unmatched. The CDR3 here is CASSSGTGNEQFF. The CDR3 coding sequence is TGTGCCAGCAGCTCCGGGACAGGCAATGAGCAGTTCTTC.

V is TRBV24-1 and J is TRBJ2-1; 7 bases agree with TRBD2. The CDR3 runs to 15 residues. Losses at the gene ends were 4 bases for V and 9 bases for J; bases not matched to a gene: 11. Germline V CDR1 and CDR2: KGHDR, SFDVKD. CDR3 sequence (DNA): TGTGCCACCAGTGACCGTGGACACCCTAGCGGTGAGCAGTTCTTC. It encodes CATSDRGHPSGEQFF.

This chain links TRBV28 with TRBJ2-4, with a weak D call TRBD1 (5 bases). Trimming cost V 6 bases and J 5 bases, with 14 bases left between them. Looked up from germline, CDR1 is MDHEN and CDR2 is SYDVKM. This CDR3 comprises 14 residues. Here the CDR3 reads CASRSQGRENIQYF. The CDR3 DNA sequence: TGTGCCAGCAGGTCCCAGGGTCGAGAAAACATTCAGTACTTC.

There are a few counts of this clone. The chain combines TRBV12-3 or TRBV12-4 with TRBJ2-1, with 7 bases matching TRBD1. J lost 8 bases, V lost 4 bases, and 2 bases had no gene match. This CDR3 region has 12 residues. Here the CDR3 DNA reads TGTGCCAGCAGTTCCCAGGGGGATGAGCAGTTCTTC. Translation gives CASSSQGDEQFF.

This chain joins TRBV5-6 and TRBJ1-2; D call uncertain. CDR3 length equals 15 residues. The V and J ends lost 4 bases and 1 base respectively, with 14 bases between them. Germline V CDR1 and CDR2: SGHDT, YYEEEE. CDR3 nucleotide sequence: TGTGCCAGCAGCCGCGGTGTTGTGGATAACTATGGCTACACCTTC. As protein: CASSRGVVDNYGYTF.

The chain employs TRBV20-1 and TRBJ1-2; D not resolved. The V and J ends lost 2 bases and 7 bases respectively, with 8 bases between them. Germline CDR1 reads DFQATT; CDR2 reads SNEGSKA (reference sequence). The CDR3 sequence is 11 residues long. The CDR3 protein is CSARKEGGYTF. In DNA, the CDR3 is TGCAGTGCTAGAAAGGAGGGTGGCTACACCTTC.

V and J are TRBV5-1 and TRBJ2-1; 9 positions match TRBD2. The CDR3 loop spans 13 amino acids. CDR1 is SGHRS, CDR2 YFSETQ, per germline. Losses at the gene ends were 2 bases for V and 10 bases for J; bases not matched to a gene: 4. The CDR3 here is CASSLGGGDEQFF. For the CDR3, the DNA is TGCGCCAGCAGCTTAGGCGGGGGGGACGAGCAGTTCTTC.

The chain recombines TRBV5-5 with TRBJ1-2; 7 nucleotides match TRBD1. Trimming removed 3 bases from V and 4 bases from J; junction bases left unmatched: 9. In germline, CDR1 is SGHKS, CDR2 YYEKEE (reference sequence). The CDR3 contains 15 residues. The DNA for the CDR3 is TGTGCCAGCAGCTCCGGTTTTGGGACAGCCTATGGCTACACCTTC. It encodes CASSSGFGTAYGYTF.

This sequence joins TRBV19 and TRBJ2-1; 8 bases are a match to TRBD2. The CDR3 has 17 amino acids. Per the germline V gene, CDR1 is LNHDA and CDR2 is SQIVND (reference sequence). J lost 2 bases, V lost 5 bases, and 11 bases had no gene match. The DNA of the CDR3 is TGTGCCAGTAGTCCGAGAAGTAGCGGGGTTACCTACAATGAGCAGTTCTTC. It is translated as CASSPRSSGVTYNEQFF.

The chain combines TRBV7-6 with TRBJ2-1; a possible D gene is TRBD2 (6 bases). This CDR3 spans 13 amino acids. Trimming removed 4 bases at V and 13 bases at J, with 17 bases between. The germline CDR1 and CDR2 sequences are SGHVS and FNYEAQ. CDR3 sequence reads: CASSSDPGGFQFF. The CDR3, as DNA: TGTGCCAGCAGCTCAGACCCCGGAGGGTTTCAGTTCTTC. The full variable domain, its missing parts supplied by reference TRBV7-6 and TRBJ2-1, is GAGVSQSPRYKVTKRGQDVALRCDPISGHVSLYWYRQALGQGPEFLTYFNYEAQQDKSGLPNDRFSAERPEGSISTLTIQRTEQRDSAMYRCASSSDPGGFQFFGPGTRLTVL.

A single count supports this clone. The chain has TRBV7-9 and TRBJ1-6; no firm D call. Germline V lookup: CDR1 SEHNR, CDR2 FQNEAQ (reference sequence). Trimming took off 7 bases at V and 6 bases at J, with 16 bases between the two ends. This CDR3 region has 15 residues. The CDR3 nucleotides are TGTGCCAGCAACGACGGGGATTCGTTTAATTCACCCCTCCACTTT. Its translation: CASNDGDSFNSPLHF.

This clone has more than one count but fewer than ten. The chain combines TRBV29-1 with TRBJ1-4, with D possibly TRBD1 on 5 matching bases. The CDR3 runs to 11 residues. Germline V gene data show CDR1 as SQVTM and CDR2 as ANQGSEA. V lost 6 bases and J 5 bases, leaving 7 bases between the germline ends. CDR3 region: CSVWTNEKLFF. The CDR3 DNA follows: TGCAGCGTCTGGACAAATGAAAAACTGTTTTTT.

There are a few counts of this clone. The chain couples TRBV10-2 to TRBJ1-2; tentatively, D is TRBD1 (5 bases). The V and J ends lost 2 bases and 4 bases respectively, with 17 bases between them. The CDR3 runs to 16 residues. Germline-derived CDR1 and CDR2 are WSHSY and SAAADI. Here the CDR3 reads CASSEMGTQGGYGYTF. CDR3 sequence (DNA): TGCGCCAGCAGTGAGATGGGGACCCAGGGAGGCTATGGCTACACCTTC.

The chain has TRBV6-2 or TRBV6-3 and TRBJ2-3, with 7 bases lining up with TRBD1. The J segment lost 2 bases and the V segment lost 0 bases, leaving 11 bases of the junction unmatched. This CDR3 spans 18 amino acids. Germline V gives CDR1 MNHEY, CDR2 SVGEGT. The CDR3 bases are TGTGCCAGCAGTTACTCGGGGTACAGGGGTCGGGACACAGATACGCAGTATTTT. Protein product: CASSYSGYRGRDTDTQYF.

The V and J genes are TRBV7-2 and TRBJ1-2; 9 bases map to TRBD1. J was trimmed by 2 bases and V by 5 bases; bases with no gene match: 6. The CDR3 extends over 15 amino acids. The germline V gene has CDR1 SGHTA and CDR2 FQGNSA. CDR3 nucleotide sequence: TGTGCCAGCAGCCAGACAGGGGGTGGAAACTATGGCTACACCTTC. Translation: CASSQTGGGNYGYTF.

The genes are TRBV3-1 (or the pseudogene TRBV3-2) and TRBJ2-1; a weak D match, TRBD2 (6 bases). Trimming stripped 0 bases from V and 5 bases from J, with 11 bases between. CDR3 length: 15 amino acids. Germline assignment: CDR1 LGHDT and CDR2 YNNKEL (reference sequence). CDR3 sequence: CASSQDLRTNNEQFF. The CDR3 DNA reads TGTGCCAGCAGCCAAGATTTAAGGACTAACAATGAGCAGTTCTTC.